Shown below are 18 T cell receptor beta chains from a single sample sequenced in a study of OX40 agonist ivuxolimab in advanced cancers. Libraries were prepared through the immunoSEQ multiplex PCR assay. TCRdb took over this immuneACCESS table, retaining in-frame rearrangements with V and J assigned. Such tables are incomplete; in checked studies, under half of the missing clones stem from an unresolved V gene, and the remainder is unexplained. The sample table shows approximately 84,000 clones, and approximately 84% are seen once. The ten largest account for roughly 2.7% of the sample. The specimen comprised CD4+ or CD8+ T cells sorted from blood, sampled in a trial of the OX40 agonist ivuxolimab. Source of these receptors: an adult with an advanced solid tumor such as melanoma, head and neck, liver or kidney cancer.

This chain connects TRBV30 to TRBJ2-7; no reliable D call. V lost 2 bases to trimming and J lost 6 bases, with 8 bases between them. The CDR3 totals 11 residues. The germline CDR1 and CDR2 sequences are GTSNPN and SVGIG (reference sequence). The CDR3 protein is CAWSSRSEQYF. For the CDR3, the DNA is TGTGCCTGGAGTTCCCGATCCGAGCAGTACTTC.

The J gene is TRBJ1-1, the V gene TRBV7-9; D possibly corresponds to TRBD1 (5 bases). V was trimmed by 4 bases and J by 8 bases, leaving 11 bases between them. CDR1 SEHNR and CDR2 FQNEAQ come from the germline V gene (reference sequence). This CDR3 is 12 amino acids long. CDR3 sequence: CASSSRQLEAFF. The CDR3 nucleotides read TGTGCCAGCAGCTCACGACAGCTAGAAGCTTTCTTT.

The chain links TRBV6-5 to TRBJ2-3, with TRBD2 matching over 7 bases. CDR1 is MNHEY and CDR2 is SVGAGI in the germline V gene. The trim removed 6 bases at V and 2 bases at J, leaving 8 bases unmatched. CDR3 size: 15 residues. The CDR3 DNA is TGTGCCAGCAGCTCCGGGGGAGGGGTCACAGATACGCAGTATTTT. Protein sequence: CASSSGGGVTDTQYF.

The chain joins TRBV21-1 to TRBJ1-6. TRBV21-1 is shown as a pseudogene. The CDR3 contains 17 residues. The CDR3 protein is CARMGRRNRGIYSPLHF. The CDR3 DNA reads TGTGCCAGGATGGGGAGAAGAAATAGAGGGATTTATTCACCCCTCCACTTT.

This clone was detected only once. The CDR3 reads CASSVELPGQGSSYEQYV. The CDR3 nucleotides read TGTGCCAGCAGCGTAGAACTCCCGGGACAGGGCTCTTCCTACGAGCAGTACGTC. The J gene is TRBJ2-7, the V gene TRBV9, with TRBD1 identical over 9 bases. The germline gives CDR1 SGDLS, CDR2 YYNGEE. Trimming took 0 bases from V and 1 from J; bases not matched to a gene: 11. This CDR3 comprises 18 residues.

V and J are TRBV28 and TRBJ2-3; 7 positions agree with TRBD2. Germline trimming cut 2 bases from V and 2 bases from J; bases unmatched to any gene: 7. There are 16 residues in the CDR3. Germline values: CDR1 MDHEN, CDR2 SYDVKM. CDR3 bases: TGTGCCAGCAGTTTAATGTGGGGGGGTCCCACAGATACGCAGTATTTT. It specifies CASSLMWGGPTDTQYF.

This chain uses TRBV9 with TRBJ1-3, with D unresolved. V was pared by 4 bases and J by 3 bases, with 5 bases between. The CDR3 runs to 12 residues. Germline V gene data show CDR1 as SGDLS and CDR2 as YYNGEE. The CDR3 protein is CASSSGGNTIYF. The CDR3 region has the DNA TGTGCCAGCAGCTCGGGTGGAAACACCATATATTTT.

The chain joins TRBV20-1 to TRBJ1-1; TRBD1 matches at 7 bases. The CDR3 totals 10 residues. The J segment lost 9 bases and the V segment lost 6 bases, leaving 4 bases of the junction unmatched. Germline CDR1 reads DFQATT; CDR2 reads SNEGSKA (reference sequence). CDR3 region: CSAEGAQAFF. The CDR3 coding sequence is TGCAGTGCGGAGGGGGCCCAAGCTTTCTTT.

This chain joins TRBV5-1 and TRBJ2-5; 8 positions agree with TRBD1. CDR3 length: 13 residues. V lost 3 bases to trimming and J lost 5 bases; unmatched junction nucleotides: 3. Germline assignment: CDR1 SGHRS and CDR2 YFSETQ. The DNA of the CDR3 is TGCGCCAGCAGCTCCAGGGGGCGTGAGACCCAGTACTTC. Protein: CASSSRGRETQYF.

This chain uses TRBV19 with TRBJ1-5, with 7 bases identical to TRBD1. This CDR3 comprises 15 residues. The germline CDR1 and CDR2 sequences are LNHDA and SQIVND (reference sequence). The ends lost 6 bases at V and 5 bases at J; junction bases unmatched: 10. The CDR3 reads CASRRQTGTHQPQHF. The CDR3 nucleotides read TGTGCCAGTAGACGACAGACAGGGACCCATCAGCCCCAGCATTTT.

This rearrangement joins TRBV10-3 to TRBJ2-4; maybe TRBD2 (6 bases). Per germline, CDR1 ENHRY and CDR2 SYGVKD. Trimming removed 0 bases at V and 6 bases at J, with 9 bases between. This CDR3 comprises 14 residues. CDR3 coding DNA: TGTGCCATCAGTGAGTCGATGGAGGGAAACATTCAGTACTTC. This translates into CAISESMEGNIQYF.

The chain carries TRBV6-5 and TRBJ2-2, with D perhaps TRBD1 (6 bases). V was clipped by 10 bases and J by 5 bases, with 20 bases between them. The V gene's germline CDR1 is MNHEY and CDR2 SVGAGI. This CDR3 has 15 amino acids. The CDR3 DNA follows: TGTGCCACCGCCACAGGGACCCCCTTAACCGGGGAGCTGTTTTTT. It translates to CATATGTPLTGELFF.

The chain employs TRBV9 and TRBJ2-5; TRBD2 might be the D (6 bases). The CDR3 is made up of 15 amino acids. Germline V lookup: CDR1 SGDLS, CDR2 YYNGEE. Trimming pared 0 bases from V and 5 bases from J, leaving 14 bases between. The CDR3 loop reads CASSVGTGAWETQYF. CDR3 in DNA: TGTGCCAGCAGCGTAGGCACGGGAGCTTGGGAGACCCAGTACTTC.

The chain combines TRBV7-9 with TRBJ2-1, with D unclear. Looked up from germline, CDR1 is SEHNR and CDR2 is FQNEAQ (reference sequence). The CDR3 loop spans 15 amino acids. V was trimmed by 2 bases and J by 9 bases, leaving 17 bases between them. This chain's CDR3 is CASSLLSGLFPEQFF. The CDR3 region has the DNA TGTGCCAGCAGCTTACTTTCAGGTCTATTTCCTGAGCAGTTCTTC.

The chain combines TRBV27 with TRBJ2-6; 12 bases are shared with TRBD2. With 3 bases clipped from V and 0 bases from J, the junction kept 3 bases outside the gene matches. CDR1 and CDR2 from the germline V gene are MNHEY and SMNVEV (reference sequence). This CDR3 is built from 18 residues. CDR3 amino acids: CASSFSSGGVSGANVLTF. CDR3 in DNA: TGTGCCAGCAGTTTCTCTAGCGGGGGGGTCTCTGGGGCCAACGTCCTGACTTTC.

CDR3 sequence: CASSVGSLSDTQYF. For the CDR3, the DNA is TGTGCCAGCAGCGTAGGGTCCCTTTCAGATACGCAGTATTTT. V usage is TRBV9 and J usage is TRBJ2-3; D is uncertain. The ends were cut back, 0 bases at V and 4 bases at J, with 9 bases in the middle. This CDR3 has 14 residues. CDR1 and CDR2 (germline): SGDLS, YYNGEE.

Only one count was recorded for this clone. The V and J genes are TRBV14 and TRBJ1-2; tentative D call: TRBD1 (5 bases). CDR1 and CDR2 (germline): SGHDN, FVKESK. V gave up 6 bases and J gave up 4 bases, with 15 bases separating them. CDR3 length: 14 residues. In DNA, the CDR3 is TGTGCCAGCAGTCGATGGGAGGGGAGCTATGGCTACACCTTC. Residues: CASSRWEGSYGYTF.

V is TRBV6-5 and J is TRBJ1-1; 7 bases match TRBD1. Germline lookup yields CDR1 MNHEY and CDR2 SVGAGI. The CDR3 has 12 residues. V dropped 5 bases and J dropped 10; count of bases not matched to a gene: 7. The CDR3 DNA is TGTGCCAGCAGTAAGACAGGGTTTTCAGCTTTCTTT. Translation: CASSKTGFSAFF.